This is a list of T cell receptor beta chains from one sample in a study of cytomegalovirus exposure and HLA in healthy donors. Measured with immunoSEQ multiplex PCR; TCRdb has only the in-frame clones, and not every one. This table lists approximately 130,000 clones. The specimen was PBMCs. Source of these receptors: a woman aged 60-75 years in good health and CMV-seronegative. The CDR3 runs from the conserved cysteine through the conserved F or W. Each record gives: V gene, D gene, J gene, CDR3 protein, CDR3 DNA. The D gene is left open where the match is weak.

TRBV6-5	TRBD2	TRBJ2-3	CASSTSGSTDTQYF	TGTGCCAGCAGTACTAGCGGTAGCACAGATACGCAGTATTTT
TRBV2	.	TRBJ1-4	CASTGSNEKLFF	TGTGCCAGCACAGGGTCTAATGAAAAACTGTTTTTT
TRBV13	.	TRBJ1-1	CASSFRATEAFF	TGTGCCAGCAGCTTCCGAGCCACTGAAGCTTTCTTT
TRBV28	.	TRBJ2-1	CASSSTQGNEQFF	TGTGCCAGCAGTTCCACCCAGGGCAATGAGCAGTTCTTC
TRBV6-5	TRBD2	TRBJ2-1	CASSYSGGSYNEQFF	TGTGCCAGCAGTTATAGCGGGGGATCCTACAATGAGCAGTTCTTC
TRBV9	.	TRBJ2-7	CASSVDGSGIRYF	TGTGCCAGCAGCGTAGACGGGAGCGGTATCCGGTACTTC
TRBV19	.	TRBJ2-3	CASSPGQSGDTQYF	TGTGCCAGTAGTCCCGGACAGTCAGGGGATACGCAGTATTTT
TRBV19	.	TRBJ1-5	CASGIAGQPQHF	TGTGCCAGTGGCATAGCGGGTCAGCCCCAGCATTTT
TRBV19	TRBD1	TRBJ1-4	CASRDRAGANEKLFF	TGTGCCAGCAGGGACAGGGCCGGGGCTAATGAAAAACTGTTTTTT
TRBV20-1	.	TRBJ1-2	CSAAGPYGYTF	TGCAGTGCTGCGGGGCCGTACGGCTACACCTTC
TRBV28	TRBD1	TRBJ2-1	CASSFVTGGERNEQFF	TGTGCCAGCAGTTTTGTGACAGGGGGCGAAAGGAATGAGCAGTTCTTC
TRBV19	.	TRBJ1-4	CASNRASTNEKLFF	TGTGCCAGTAACCGAGCATCCACTAATGAAAAACTGTTTTTT
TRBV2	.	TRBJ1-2	CASSGTQGSYGYTF	TGTGCCAGCAGTGGAACTCAGGGTTCCTATGGCTACACCTTC
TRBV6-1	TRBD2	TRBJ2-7	CASQREDEQYF	TGTGCCAGTCAGCGGGAAGACGAGCAGTACTTC
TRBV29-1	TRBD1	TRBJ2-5	CSVQPGQGAETQYF	TGCAGCGTGCAACCGGGACAGGGGGCCGAGACCCAGTACTTC
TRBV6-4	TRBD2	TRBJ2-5	CASSLAGEGETQYF	TGTGCCAGCAGCCTAGCGGGAGAGGGGGAGACCCAGTACTTC
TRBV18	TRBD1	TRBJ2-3	CASSPPEGAVTDTQYF	TGTGCCAGCTCACCACCCGAGGGGGCGGTTACAGATACGCAGTATTTT
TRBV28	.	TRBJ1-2	CASRKVDRFYGYTF	TGTGCCAGCAGAAAAGTCGACAGGTTCTATGGCTACACCTTC
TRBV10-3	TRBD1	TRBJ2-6	CAISESQGQGAPGANVLTF	TGTGCCATCAGTGAGTCTCAGGGACAGGGGGCTCCTGGGGCCAACGTCCTGACTTTC
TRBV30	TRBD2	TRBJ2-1	CAWSVRLGLNTAGVAYNEQFF	TGTGCCTGGAGTGTACGGTTGGGCTTAAATACGGCGGGAGTAGCCTACAATGAGCAGTTCTTC
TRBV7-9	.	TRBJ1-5	CASSFRGSGQPQHF	TGTGCCAGCAGCTTCAGGGGTTCGGGTCAGCCCCAGCATTTT
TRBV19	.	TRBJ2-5	CASSTLETQYF	TGTGCCAGTAGTACCCTCGAGACCCAGTACTTC
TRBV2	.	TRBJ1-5	CASGLDSYSNQPQHF	TGTGCCAGCGGACTGGACAGTTATAGCAATCAGCCCCAGCATTTT
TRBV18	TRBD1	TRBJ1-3	CASSSGGQGGNTIYF	TGTGCCAGCTCTTCAGGGGGCCAAGGTGGAAACACCATATATTTT
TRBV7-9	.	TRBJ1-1	CASSPDYDTEAFF	TGTGCCAGCAGCCCGGACTACGATACTGAAGCTTTCTTT
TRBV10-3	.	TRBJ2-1	CAAGQSEAYNEQFF	TGTGCCGCGGGACAGAGTGAGGCCTACAATGAGCAGTTCTTC
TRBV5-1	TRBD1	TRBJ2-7	CASSFTDRVFEQYF	TGCGCCAGCAGCTTTACAGACAGGGTTTTCGAGCAGTACTTC
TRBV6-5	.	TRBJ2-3	CASPPGEGSSDTQYF	TGTGCCAGCCCTCCAGGAGAGGGCTCATCGGATACGCAGTATTTT
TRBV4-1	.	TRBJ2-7	CASSQAGEQYF	TGCGCCAGCAGCCAAGCGGGGGAGCAGTACTTC
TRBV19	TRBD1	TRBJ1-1	CASSPNTGGNTEAFF	TGTGCCAGTAGCCCAAATACAGGGGGGAACACTGAAGCTTTCTTT
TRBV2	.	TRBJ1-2	CASSEGQNYGYTF	TGTGCCAGCAGTGAAGGACAGAACTATGGCTACACCTTC
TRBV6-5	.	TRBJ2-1	CASTLGLASNEQFF	TGTGCCAGCACCCTCGGACTTGCGTCCAATGAGCAGTTCTTC
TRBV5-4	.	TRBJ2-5	CASSPLGYQETQYF	TGTGCCAGCTCGCCCTTGGGCTACCAAGAGACCCAGTACTTC
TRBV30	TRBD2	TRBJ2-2	CAWNPASGRPSTGELFF	TGTGCCTGGAACCCCGCTAGCGGGAGACCATCCACCGGGGAGCTGTTTTTT
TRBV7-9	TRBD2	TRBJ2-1	CASRTSSGSYNEQFF	TGTGCCAGCAGAACCTCTAGCGGATCTTACAATGAGCAGTTCTTC
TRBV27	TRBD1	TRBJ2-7	CASSASSRGRIHEQYF	TGTGCCAGCAGTGCGTCTTCCAGGGGGCGCATCCACGAGCAGTACTTC
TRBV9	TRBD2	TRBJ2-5	CASSVGIAGREQYF	TGTGCCAGCAGCGTAGGTATAGCGGGGAGGGAGCAGTACTTC
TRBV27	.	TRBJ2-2	CASRLQGIANTGELFF	TGTGCCAGCAGACTACAGGGTATCGCGAACACCGGGGAGCTGTTTTTT
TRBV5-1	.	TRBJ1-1	CASSPEPPTRAFF	TGCGCCAGCAGCCCGGAGCCCCCCACGAGGGCTTTCTTT
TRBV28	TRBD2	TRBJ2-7	CASSLAGTGSYEQYF	TGTGCCAGCAGTCTAGCGGGGACCGGCTCCTACGAGCAGTACTTC
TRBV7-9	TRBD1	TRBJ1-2	CASSEIGTAYGYTF	TGTGCCAGCAGCGAAATTGGGACAGCCTACGGCTACACCTTC
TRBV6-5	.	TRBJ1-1	CASSYSSTGRNTEAFF	TGTGCCAGCAGTTACTCGTCCACAGGGAGGAACACTGAAGCTTTCTTT
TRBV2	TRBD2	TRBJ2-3	CASRQLAGGTDTQYF	TGTGCCAGCAGACAACTAGCGGGGGGTACAGATACGCAGTATTTT
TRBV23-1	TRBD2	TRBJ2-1	CASSQTPGGGGGDEQFF	TGCGCCAGCAGTCAAACCCCCGGTGGGGGCGGGGGGGATGAGCAGTTCTTC
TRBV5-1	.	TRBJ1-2	CASSLGTATYGYTF	TGCGCCAGCAGCTTGGGGACAGCCACGTATGGCTACACCTTC
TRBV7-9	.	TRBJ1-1	CASSFGQSTEAFF	TGTGCCAGCAGCTTTGGGCAGAGCACTGAAGCTTTCTTT
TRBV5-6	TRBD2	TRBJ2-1	CASSLTSGSFNEQFF	TGTGCCAGCAGCTTGACTAGCGGGAGCTTCAATGAGCAGTTCTTC
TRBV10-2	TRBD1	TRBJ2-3	CATSGDRVMDTQYF	TGCGCCACCTCCGGGGACAGGGTGATGGATACGCAGTATTTT
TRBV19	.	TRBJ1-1	CASSDRTGTEAFF	TGTGCCAGTAGTGACAGAACGGGCACTGAAGCTTTCTTT
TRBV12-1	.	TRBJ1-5	CASSFPGNQPQHF	TGTGCCAGCAGCTTTCCGGGGAATCAGCCCCAGCATTTT
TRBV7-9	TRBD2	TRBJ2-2	CASISSGRSNTGELFF	TGTGCCAGCATTAGTAGCGGGAGGTCGAACACCGGGGAGCTGTTTTTT
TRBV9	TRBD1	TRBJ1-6	CASSDAGTGVSPLHF	TGTGCCAGCAGCGACGCGGGGACAGGGGTTTCACCCCTCCACTTT
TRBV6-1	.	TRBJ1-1	CASSATGAFF	TGTGCCAGCAGTGCAACGGGGGCTTTCTTT
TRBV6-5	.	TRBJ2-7	CASSYSVGRGEQYF	TGTGCCAGCAGTTACTCGGTAGGGCGGGGCGAGCAGTACTTC
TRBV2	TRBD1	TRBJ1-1	CASIRQGTTMNTEAFF	TGTGCCAGCATTAGACAGGGGACAACCATGAACACTGAAGCTTTCTTT
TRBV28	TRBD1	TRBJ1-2	CASSLGDRPSNYGYTF	TGTGCCAGCAGCTTAGGGGACAGGCCCTCTAACTATGGCTACACCTTC
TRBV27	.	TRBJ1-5	CASKERNGNQPQHF	TGTGCCAGTAAAGAGAGGAACGGCAATCAGCCCCAGCATTTT